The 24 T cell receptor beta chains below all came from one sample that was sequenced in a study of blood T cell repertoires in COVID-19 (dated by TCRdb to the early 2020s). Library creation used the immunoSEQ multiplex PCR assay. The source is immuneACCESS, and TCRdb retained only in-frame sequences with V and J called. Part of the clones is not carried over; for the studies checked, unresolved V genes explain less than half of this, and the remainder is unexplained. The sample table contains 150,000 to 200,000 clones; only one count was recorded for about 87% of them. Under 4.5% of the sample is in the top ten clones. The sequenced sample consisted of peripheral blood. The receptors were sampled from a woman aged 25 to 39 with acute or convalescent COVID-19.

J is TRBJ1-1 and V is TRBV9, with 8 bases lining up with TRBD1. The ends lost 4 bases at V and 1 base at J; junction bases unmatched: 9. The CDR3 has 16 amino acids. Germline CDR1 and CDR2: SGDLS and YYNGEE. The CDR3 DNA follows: TGTGCCAGCAGCTCACCGGGACAGGTTTCGAACACTGAAGCTTTCTTT. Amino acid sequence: CASSSPGQVSNTEAFF.

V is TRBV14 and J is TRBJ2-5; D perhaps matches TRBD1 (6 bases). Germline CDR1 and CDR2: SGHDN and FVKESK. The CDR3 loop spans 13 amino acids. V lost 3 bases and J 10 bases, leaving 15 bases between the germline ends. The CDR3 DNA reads TGTGCCAGCAGCCACGCGCGAGTAGGGGGCCAGTACTTC. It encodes CASSHARVGGQYF.

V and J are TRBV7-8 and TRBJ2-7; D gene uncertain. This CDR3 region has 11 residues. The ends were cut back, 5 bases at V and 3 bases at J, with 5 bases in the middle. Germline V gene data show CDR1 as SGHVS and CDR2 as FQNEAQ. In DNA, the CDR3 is TGTGCCAGCAGCCGACGCTACGAGCAGTACTTC. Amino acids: CASSRRYEQYF.

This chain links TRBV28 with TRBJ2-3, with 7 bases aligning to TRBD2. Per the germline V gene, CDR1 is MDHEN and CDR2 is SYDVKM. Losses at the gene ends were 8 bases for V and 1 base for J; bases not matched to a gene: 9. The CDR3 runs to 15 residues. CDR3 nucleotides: TGTGCCAGCCGAACGGGAGGTCTGGGCACAGATACGCAGTATTTT. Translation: CASRTGGLGTDTQYF.

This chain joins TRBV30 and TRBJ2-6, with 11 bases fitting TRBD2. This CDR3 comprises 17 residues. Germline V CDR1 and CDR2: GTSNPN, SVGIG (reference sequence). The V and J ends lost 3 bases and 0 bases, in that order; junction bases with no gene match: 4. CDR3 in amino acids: CAWSGLAGSSGANVLTF. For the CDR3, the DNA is TGTGCCTGGAGCGGACTAGCGGGCAGCTCTGGGGCCAACGTCCTGACTTTC.

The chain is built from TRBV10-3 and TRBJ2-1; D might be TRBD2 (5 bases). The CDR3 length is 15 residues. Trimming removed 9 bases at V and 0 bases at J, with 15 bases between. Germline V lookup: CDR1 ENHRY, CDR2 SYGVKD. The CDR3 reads CAISSWESSYNEQFF. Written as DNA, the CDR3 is TGTGCCATTTCGTCTTGGGAGAGCTCCTACAATGAGCAGTTCTTC.

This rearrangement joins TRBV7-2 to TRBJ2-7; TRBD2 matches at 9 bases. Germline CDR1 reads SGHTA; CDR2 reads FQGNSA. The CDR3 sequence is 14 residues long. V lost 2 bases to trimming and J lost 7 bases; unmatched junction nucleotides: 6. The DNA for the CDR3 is TGTGCCAGCAGCTTACTAGCGGGATTTAGGGAGCAGTACTTC. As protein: CASSLLAGFREQYF.

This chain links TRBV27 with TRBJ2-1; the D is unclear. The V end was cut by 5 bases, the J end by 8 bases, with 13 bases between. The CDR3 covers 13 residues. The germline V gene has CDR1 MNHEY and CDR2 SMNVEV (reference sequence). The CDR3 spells CASSPHGRDEQFF. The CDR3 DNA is TGTGCCAGCAGTCCCCACGGTCGAGATGAGCAGTTCTTC.

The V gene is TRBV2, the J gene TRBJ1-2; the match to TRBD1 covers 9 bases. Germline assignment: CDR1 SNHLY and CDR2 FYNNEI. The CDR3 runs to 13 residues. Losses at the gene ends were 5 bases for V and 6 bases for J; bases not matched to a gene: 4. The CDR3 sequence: CASSSDRGNGYTF. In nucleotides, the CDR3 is TGTGCCAGCAGTTCCGACAGGGGGAATGGCTACACCTTC.

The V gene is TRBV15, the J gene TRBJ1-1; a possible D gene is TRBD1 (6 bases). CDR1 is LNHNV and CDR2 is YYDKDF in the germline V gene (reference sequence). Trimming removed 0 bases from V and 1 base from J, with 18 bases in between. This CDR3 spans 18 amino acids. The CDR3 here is CATSRDPFRGFENTEAFF. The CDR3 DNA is TGTGCCACCAGCAGAGATCCATTCAGGGGATTCGAGAACACTGAAGCTTTCTTT.

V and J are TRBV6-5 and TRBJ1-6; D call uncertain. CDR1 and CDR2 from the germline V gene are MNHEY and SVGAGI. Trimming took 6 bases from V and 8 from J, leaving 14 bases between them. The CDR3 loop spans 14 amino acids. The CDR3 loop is CASSTYRFDSPLHF. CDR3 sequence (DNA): TGTGCCAGCAGCACCTACAGATTCGATTCACCCCTCCACTTT.

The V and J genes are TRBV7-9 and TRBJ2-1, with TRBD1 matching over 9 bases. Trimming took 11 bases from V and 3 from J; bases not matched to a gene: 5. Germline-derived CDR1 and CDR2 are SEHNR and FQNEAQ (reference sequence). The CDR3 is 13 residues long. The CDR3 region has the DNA TGTGCCGGCCGGGACAGGGACTACAATGAGCAGTTCTTC. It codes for CAGRDRDYNEQFF.

The CDR3 bases are TGTGCCACCAGTGGTATCCCAGGGGAAGGAAGCTCCTACAATGAGCAGTTCTTC. Translation gives CATSGIPGEGSSYNEQFF. This chain joins TRBV24-1 and TRBJ2-1; tentatively, D is TRBD1 (6 bases). V dropped 5 bases and J dropped 0 bases, with 19 bases sitting between them. Germline assignment: CDR1 KGHDR and CDR2 SFDVKD. The CDR3 consists of 18 residues.

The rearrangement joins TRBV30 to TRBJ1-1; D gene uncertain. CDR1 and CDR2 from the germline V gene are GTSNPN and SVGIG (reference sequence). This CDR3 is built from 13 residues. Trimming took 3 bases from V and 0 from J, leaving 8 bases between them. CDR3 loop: CAWRAQLNTEAFF. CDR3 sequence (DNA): TGTGCCTGGAGGGCCCAGTTGAACACTGAAGCTTTCTTT.

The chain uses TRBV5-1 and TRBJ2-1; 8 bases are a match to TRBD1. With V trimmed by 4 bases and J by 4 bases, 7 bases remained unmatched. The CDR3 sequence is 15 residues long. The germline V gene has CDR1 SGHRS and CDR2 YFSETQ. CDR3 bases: TGCGCCAGCAGCATGACAGGGGTTTTTTACAATGAGCAGTTCTTC. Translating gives CASSMTGVFYNEQFF.

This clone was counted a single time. This chain's CDR3 is CASSIGAATRSSYEQYF. The CDR3 bases are TGTGCCAGTAGTATAGGCGCGGCAACCAGAAGCTCCTACGAGCAGTACTTC. The chain joins TRBV19 to TRBJ2-7; D unclear. Trimming cost V 1 base and J 0 bases, with 16 bases left between them. This CDR3 is 17 amino acids long. CDR1 and CDR2 (germline): LNHDA, SQIVND (reference sequence).

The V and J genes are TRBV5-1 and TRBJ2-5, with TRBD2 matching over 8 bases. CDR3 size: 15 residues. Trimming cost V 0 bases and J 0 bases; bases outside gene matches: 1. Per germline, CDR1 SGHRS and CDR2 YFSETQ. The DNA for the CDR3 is TGCGCCAGCAGCTTGGTCGGGAGGGACCAAGAGACCCAGTACTTC. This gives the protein CASSLVGRDQETQYF.

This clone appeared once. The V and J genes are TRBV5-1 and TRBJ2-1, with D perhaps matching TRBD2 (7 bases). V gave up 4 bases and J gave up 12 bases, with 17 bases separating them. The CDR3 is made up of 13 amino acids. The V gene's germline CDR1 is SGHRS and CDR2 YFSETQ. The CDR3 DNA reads TGCGCCAGCAGCCTGGAGACAGGCGGGGGGCAGTTCTTC. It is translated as CASSLETGGGQFF. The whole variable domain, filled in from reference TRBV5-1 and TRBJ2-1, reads KAGVTQTPRYLIKTRGQQVTLSCSPISGHRSVSWYQQTPGQGLQFLFEYFSETQRNKGNFPGRFSGRQFSNSRSEMNVSTLELGDSALYLCASSLETGGGQFFGPGTRLTVL.

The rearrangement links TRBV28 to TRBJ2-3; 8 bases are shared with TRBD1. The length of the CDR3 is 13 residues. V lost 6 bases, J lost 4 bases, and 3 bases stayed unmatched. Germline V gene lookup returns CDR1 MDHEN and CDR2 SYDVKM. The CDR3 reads CASSQQGADTQYF. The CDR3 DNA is TGTGCCAGCAGCCAACAGGGGGCAGATACGCAGTATTTT. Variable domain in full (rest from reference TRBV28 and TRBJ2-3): DVKVTQSSRYLVKRTGEKVFLECVQDMDHENMFWYRQDPGLGLRLIYFSYDVKMKEKGDIPEGYSVSREKKERFSLILESASTNQTSMYLCASSQQGADTQYFGPGTRLTVL.

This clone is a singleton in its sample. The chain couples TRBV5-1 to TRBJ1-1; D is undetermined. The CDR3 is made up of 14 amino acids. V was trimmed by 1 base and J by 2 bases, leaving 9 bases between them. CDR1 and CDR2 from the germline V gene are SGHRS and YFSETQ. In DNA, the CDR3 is TGCGCCAGCAGCTTGTTGGGCAGAAACACTGAAGCTTTCTTT. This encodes CASSLLGRNTEAFF.

The CDR3 DNA is TGTGCCAGCACAACAGGGGGCCGAGGCAATCAGCCCCAGCATTTT. Protein sequence: CASTTGGRGNQPQHF. The chain employs TRBV2 and TRBJ1-5; 9 bases agree with TRBD1. The CDR3 loop spans 15 amino acids. From germline, CDR1 is SNHLY and CDR2 FYNNEI. Trimming removed 7 bases from V and 2 bases from J; junction bases left unmatched: 6.

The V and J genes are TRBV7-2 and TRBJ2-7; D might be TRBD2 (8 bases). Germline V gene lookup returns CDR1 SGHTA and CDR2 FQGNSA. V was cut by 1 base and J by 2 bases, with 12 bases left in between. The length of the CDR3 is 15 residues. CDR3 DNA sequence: TGTGCCAGCAGCTTAGATAGCGGGACAGCCTACGAGCAGTACTTC. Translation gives CASSLDSGTAYEQYF.

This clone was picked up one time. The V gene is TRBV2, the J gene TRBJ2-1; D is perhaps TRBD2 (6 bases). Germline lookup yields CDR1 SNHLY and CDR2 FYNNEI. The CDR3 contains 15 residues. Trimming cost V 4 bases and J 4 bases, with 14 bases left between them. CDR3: CASSARGAGYNEQFF. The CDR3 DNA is TGTGCCAGCAGTGCGAGAGGGGCGGGGTACAATGAGCAGTTCTTC.

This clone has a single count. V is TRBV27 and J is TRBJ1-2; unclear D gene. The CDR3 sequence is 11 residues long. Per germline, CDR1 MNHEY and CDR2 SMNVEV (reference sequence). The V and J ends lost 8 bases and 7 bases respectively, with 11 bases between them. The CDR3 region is CASRGRGGYTF. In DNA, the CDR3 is TGTGCCAGCCGGGGTCGTGGTGGCTACACCTTC.